This T cell receptor (beta chain) was recorded in a study of spatial heterogeneity in lung cancer. Looking at the study overall: Alpha-chain sequences were detected in numbers that were consistently lower than beta-chain sequences.

Study observations and caveats: Tumor mutation counts were tracked by expanded intratumoral alpha and beta TCR counts.

The table lists this clonotype with many counts. The antigen is undetermined. Germline V lookup: CDR1 MNHNS, CDR2 SASEGT. With 4 bases removed from V and 7 bases from J, the gap between germline ends came to 11 bases. The CDR3 loop spans 13 amino acids. Time point in this sample: sample taken at primary tumor resection. TCRdb redid the calling of the 5' RACE reads with MiXCR, one entry per CDR3 protein. The sample has about 100,000 distinct CDR3 sequences, nearly 4.5% seen once. The TCR comes from a male donor with early-stage non-small cell lung cancer. This sequence joins TRBV6-1 and TRBJ1-5; D gene unclear. The sequencing used lung tumor tissue, collected at surgery. CDR3 amino acids: CASSVYRGQPQHF. The CDR3 DNA reads TGTGCCAGCAGTGTATATAGAGGGCAGCCCCAGCATTTT.